The TCR beta chain described here comes from a study of cytomegalovirus exposure and HLA in healthy donors. The study's findings and limits: A list of about 160 TCR beta chains associated with cytomegalovirus was given. Generally TCR sequences proved uncommon, though certain public TCRs appeared in numerous donors.

The PCR was carried out with 60 Vbeta primers and 13 Jbeta primers. Generated by immunoSEQ multiplex PCR, the TCRdb table keeps only in-frame clones and is missing some. The sample gives 110,000 to 150,000 clones, 80% of which show up once; 4.5% to 5.5% is in the top ten. In the case of this clone: The antigen is undetermined.

All donors participated as healthy donors of bone marrow. V was trimmed by 4 bases and J by 8 bases, leaving 12 bases between them. This CDR3 contains 13 residues. The germline V gene has CDR1 MNHEY and CDR2 SMNVEV (reference sequence). The chain carries TRBV27 and TRBJ2-1, with D possibly matching TRBD1 (6 bases). The sample was PBMCs. The origin of this receptor is a man in his forties in good health and CMV-seronegative. The CDR3 loop is CASSSVRGYEQFF. The CDR3 nucleotides are TGTGCCAGCAGTTCTGTCAGGGGATATGAGCAGTTCTTC.